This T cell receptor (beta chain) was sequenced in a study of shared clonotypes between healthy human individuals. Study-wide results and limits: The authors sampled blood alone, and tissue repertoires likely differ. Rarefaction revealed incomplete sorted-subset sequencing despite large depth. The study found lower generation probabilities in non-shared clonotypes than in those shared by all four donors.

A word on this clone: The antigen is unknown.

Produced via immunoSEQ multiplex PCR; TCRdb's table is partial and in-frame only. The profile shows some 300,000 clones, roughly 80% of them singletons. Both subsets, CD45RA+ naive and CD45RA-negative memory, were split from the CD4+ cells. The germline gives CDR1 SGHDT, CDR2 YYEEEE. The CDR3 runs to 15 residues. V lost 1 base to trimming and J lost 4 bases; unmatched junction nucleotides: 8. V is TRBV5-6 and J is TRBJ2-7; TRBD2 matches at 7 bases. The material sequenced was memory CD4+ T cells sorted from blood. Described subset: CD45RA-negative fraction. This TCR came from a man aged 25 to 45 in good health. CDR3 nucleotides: TGTGCCAGCAGCTTGACCGGGACTAAACCGTACGAGCAGTACTTC. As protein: CASSLTGTKPYEQYF.